This TCR beta chain is drawn from a study of blood T cell dynamics during melanoma immunotherapy (dated by TCRdb to about 2020). Study-level background: The patients had metastatic melanoma and were given first-line pembrolizumab or nivolumab plus ipilimumab as standard of care in the United Kingdom. To find early correlates of response, the study profiled the peripheral T cell receptor repertoires of patients with metastatic melanoma both before and after one cycle of checkpoint inhibitor therapy. The training cohort consisted of consecutive patients, while an additional independent group of patients from the same centre was pooled to form an external validation set. Points the paper makes about the study in general: The relatively small sample size was acknowledged as potentially limiting generalization of the results. Patients who later achieved disease control showed a bifurcated PBMC repertoire reorganization at W3, with increased clonality or increased diversity, unlike progressors. Whether the T cell clones driving repertoire changes were melanoma-specific or reflected general immune activation could not be determined in the study.

Only a few counts were recorded for this clone. Its antigen specificity is not known. Base qualities are missing; no much larger clone stands one base away. The time point label, read with the paper, signifies: pre-treatment baseline. Blood samples were taken before treatment (T0) and at week 3 (W3), following the first cycle of checkpoint blockade. Except for a couple of patients with rapid clinical progression, response was assessed 12 weeks after the first infusion by RECIST 1.1; disease control meant complete response, partial response or stable disease. Patients were not eligible if they had prior systemic cancer treatment, concomitant immunosuppressant therapy or synchronous other active malignancies. Bulk PBMC and plasma cell-free DNA were both sequenced for TCR beta so that circulating cells and T cell turnover could be tracked. PBMC were isolated from blood with Lymphoprep and SepMate tubes, followed by red cell lysis. QIAamp DNA Blood Mini kits were used to extract DNA from PBMC and from sorted T cell subsets.

According to the germline V gene (reference sequence), CDR1 reads LNHDA and CDR2 reads SQIVND. The cysteine opens and the phenylalanine closes a CDR3 of 15 amino acids. Only CDR3 DNA is held: 45 bases, read in frame from base 1. The V end loses 6 bases and the J end loses 3 bases, and a stretch of 17 bases separates them. A fixed 350 ng of DNA was loaded for every bulk PBMC sample. The immunoSEQ TCRb Assay kit was used according to manufacturer instructions to amplify TCR beta CDR3 sequences from genomic DNA. The KAPA Library Quantification Kit for Illumina platforms was used to quantify pooled libraries by qPCR. Pooled libraries were clustered at about 0.6-1.2 pM and sequenced on an Illumina NextSeq 500. Per the authors' processing: The TCR data were analyzed using immunoSEQ ANALYZER and the R LymphoSeq package. A rearrangement efficiency score was calculated as productive divided by the sum of productive and non-productive CDR3 sequences. Clonality was measured with the Gini coefficient and diversity with the Renyi index at alpha=1, and both measures were compared pairwise between timepoints within each patient. In LymphoSeq, clonal relatedness was computed using an edit distance of 3, and repertoire similarity was computed using the Bhattacharyya coefficient. To classify response, a linear discriminant analysis based on week-3 changes in clonality and diversity was built using the R MASS and caret packages. The table was pulled from immuneACCESS by TCRdb, which kept in-frame rearrangements only. Such tables lose some clones; where checked, under half of the loss comes from unresolved V genes, and the rest has no known cause. V, J and clone size reflect that table, while D and trimming were determined from the DNA. The sample has roughly 10,000 clones on record, around four fifths of them singletons. The top ten hold over 15% of the sample.

The TCR sequence derives from a human donor with melanoma. The chain is made from TRBV19 and TRBJ1-2; 6 matching bases give a weak D call of TRBD1. This specimen was blood, taken from a patient treated with checkpoint blockade. The DNA reads as follows: TGTGCCAGTAGCTCTGGGGCAGGGGCTGACTATGGCTACACCTTC. Its translation reads: CASSSGAGADYGYTF.